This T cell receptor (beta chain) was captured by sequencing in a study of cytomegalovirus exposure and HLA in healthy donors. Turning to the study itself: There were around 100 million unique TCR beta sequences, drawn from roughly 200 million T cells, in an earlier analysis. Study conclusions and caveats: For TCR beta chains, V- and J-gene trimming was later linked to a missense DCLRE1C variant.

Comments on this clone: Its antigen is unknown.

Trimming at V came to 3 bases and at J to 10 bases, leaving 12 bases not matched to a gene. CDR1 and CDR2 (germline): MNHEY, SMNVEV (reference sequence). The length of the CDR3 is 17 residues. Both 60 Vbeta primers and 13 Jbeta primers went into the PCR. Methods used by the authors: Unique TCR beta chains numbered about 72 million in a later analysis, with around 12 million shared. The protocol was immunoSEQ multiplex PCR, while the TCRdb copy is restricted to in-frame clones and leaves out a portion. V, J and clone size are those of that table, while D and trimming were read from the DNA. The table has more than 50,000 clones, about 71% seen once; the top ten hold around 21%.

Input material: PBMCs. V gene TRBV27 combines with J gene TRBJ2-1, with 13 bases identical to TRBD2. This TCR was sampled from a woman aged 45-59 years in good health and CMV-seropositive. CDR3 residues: CASSFVVLAGGPGEQFF. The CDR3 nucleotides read TGTGCCAGCAGTTTTGTGGTACTAGCGGGAGGGCCGGGGGAGCAGTTCTTC.